The rows below give T cell receptor beta chains drawn from one sample of a study of post-analysis software for immune sequencing data. Each CDR3 protein gets one entry after TCRdb re-called the PCR reads with MiXCR. The data show 650,000 to 900,000 distinct CDR3 sequences, about 43% seen once. Source material: blood. All receptors derive from a girl aged 10-17 years with multiple sclerosis. CDR3s include the opening cysteine and the closing phenylalanine or tryptophan. Each record gives: D gene, clone size, J gene, V gene, CDR3 protein, CDR3 DNA. The D gene is left open where the match is weak. A row's size may be missing; if present it is once, few, many or a size class.

D: TRBD1; size: many; J: TRBJ2-7; V: TRBV6-5; CDR3: CASSRDRGTYEQYF; DNA: TGTGCCAGCAGTCGAGACAGGGGCACCTACGAGCAGTACTTC
D: TRBD1; size: few; J: TRBJ1-2; V: TRBV7-2; CDR3: CASSLVGQGIYGYTF; DNA: TGTGCCAGCAGCTTAGTGGGACAGGGGATTTATGGCTACACCTTC
D: TRBD2; size: NA; J: TRBJ2-7; V: TRBV11-2; CDR3: CASTVAGANYEQYF; DNA: TGTGCCAGCACCGTAGCGGGAGCAAACTACGAGCAGTACTTC
D: NA; size: NA; J: TRBJ2-1; V: TRBV5-5; CDR3: CASSPGHPTYNEQFF; DNA: TGTGCCAGCAGCCCGGGCCACCCTACCTACAATGAGCAGTTCTTC
D: NA; size: NA; J: TRBJ2-7; V: TRBV29-1; CDR3: CSAGAPLGEQYF; DNA: TGCAGCGCAGGAGCCCCCCTAGGCGAGCAGTACTTC
D: TRBD2; size: few; J: TRBJ2-4; V: TRBV6-5; CDR3: CASSYSMARTSSAKNIQYF; DNA: TGTGCCAGCAGTTACTCGATGGCCCGGACTAGCAGTGCCAAAAACATTCAGTACTTC
D: NA; size: NA; J: TRBJ1-5; V: TRBV12-3/TRBV12-4; CDR3: CASSHGGPQHF; DNA: TGTGCCAGCAGTCACGGGGGGCCCCAGCATTTT
D: TRBD2; size: NA; J: TRBJ2-7; V: TRBV12-3/TRBV12-4; CDR3: CASSPGTSGRGSYEQYF; DNA: TGTGCCAGCAGTCCGGGGACTAGCGGGAGGGGAAGTTACGAGCAGTACTTC
D: TRBD1; size: NA; J: TRBJ2-5; V: TRBV20-1; CDR3: CSAAGDRGYNEQYF; DNA: TGCAGTGCTGCCGGGGACAGGGGATACAATGAGCAGTACTTC
D: TRBD2; size: few; J: TRBJ2-7; V: TRBV28; CDR3: CASRHSGTSGSYEQYF; DNA: TGTGCCAGCAGGCATTCCGGGACTAGCGGTTCCTACGAGCAGTACTTC
D: TRBD1; size: NA; J: TRBJ2-1; V: TRBV9; CDR3: CASSVGTGPYNEQFF; DNA: TGTGCCAGCAGCGTAGGGACAGGTCCGTACAATGAGCAGTTCTTC
D: NA; size: once; J: TRBJ2-4; V: TRBV11-3; CDR3: CASSPGMVKNIQYF; DNA: TGTGCCAGCAGCCCGGGGATGGTCAAAAACATTCAGTACTTC
D: NA; size: few; J: TRBJ2-3; V: TRBV24-1; CDR3: CATSEPGQWGRDTQYF; DNA: TGTGCCACCAGTGAACCCGGACAGTGGGGGCGAGATACGCAGTATTTT
D: NA; size: NA; J: TRBJ2-7; V: TRBV12-3/TRBV12-4; CDR3: CASTPGDEQYF; DNA: TGTGCCAGCACCCCGGGCGACGAGCAGTACTTC
D: TRBD1; size: few; J: TRBJ2-2; V: TRBV7-2; CDR3: CATTGGGRTGELFF; DNA: TGTGCCACCACAGGGGGTGGAAGGACCGGGGAGCTGTTTTTT
D: NA; size: NA; J: TRBJ1-2; V: TRBV10-3; CDR3: CAIFGGDRNYGYTF; DNA: TGTGCCATTTTCGGCGGCGACAGGAACTATGGCTACACCTTC
D: NA; size: NA; J: TRBJ2-1; V: TRBV20-1; CDR3: CSADPGLSSYNEQFF; DNA: TGCAGTGCTGATCCGGGACTCAGCTCCTACAATGAGCAGTTCTTC
D: NA; size: NA; J: TRBJ2-7; V: TRBV7-6; CDR3: CASSLMGRDEQYF; DNA: TGTGCCAGCAGCTTAATGGGCAGGGACGAGCAGTACTTC
D: NA; size: NA; J: TRBJ2-1; V: TRBV7-2; CDR3: CASSYDAASTNEQFF; DNA: TGTGCCAGCAGCTATGACGCGGCTAGCACCAATGAGCAGTTCTTC
D: NA; size: few; J: TRBJ1-6; V: TRBV7-8; CDR3: CASGQGGDSPLHF; DNA: TGTGCCAGCGGGCAGGGTGGGGATTCACCCCTCCACTTT
D: NA; size: once; J: TRBJ2-3; V: TRBV5-1; CDR3: CASSKKRTAGTDTQYF; DNA: TGCGCCAGCAGCAAAAAGCGGACAGCTGGCACAGATACGCAGTATTTT
D: TRBD1; size: NA; J: TRBJ2-6; V: TRBV28; CDR3: CASSPRRDRGNGANVLTF; DNA: TGTGCCAGCAGCCCACGTCGGGACAGGGGAAATGGGGCCAACGTCCTGACTTTC
D: NA; size: few; J: TRBJ2-7; V: TRBV30; CDR3: CAWCGEAPYEQYF; DNA: TGTGCCTGGTGTGGGGAGGCCCCCTACGAGCAGTACTTC
D: NA; size: NA; J: TRBJ2-2; V: TRBV7-8; CDR3: CASSLEGGAAGELFF; DNA: TGTGCCAGCAGCTTAGAGGGTGGGGCCGCCGGGGAGCTGTTTTTT
D: NA; size: NA; J: TRBJ2-7; V: TRBV5-6; CDR3: CASSADILSEQYF; DNA: TGTGCCAGCAGCGCGGACATCTTATCCGAGCAGTACTTC
D: NA; size: few; J: TRBJ2-7; V: TRBV6-5; CDR3: CASRPMAGSYEQYF; DNA: TGTGCCAGCAGACCAATGGCAGGTTCCTACGAGCAGTACTTC
D: TRBD1; size: few; J: TRBJ1-1; V: TRBV29-1; CDR3: CSARQGVNTEAFF; DNA: TGCAGCGCCCGACAGGGAGTGAACACTGAAGCTTTCTTT
D: NA; size: NA; J: TRBJ2-1; V: TRBV28; CDR3: CASSPHRVGVSSNEQFF; DNA: TGTGCCAGCAGCCCTCACCGGGTGGGAGTCTCATCCAATGAGCAGTTCTTC
D: NA; size: NA; J: TRBJ2-5; V: TRBV28; CDR3: CASSRYREQETQYF; DNA: TGTGCCAGCAGTAGATACAGGGAGCAAGAGACCCAGTACTTC
D: TRBD1; size: few; J: TRBJ2-4; V: TRBV10-2; CDR3: CASSEPRTGDAKNIQYF; DNA: TGCGCCAGCAGTGAACCGAGGACAGGTGATGCCAAAAACATTCAGTACTTC
D: NA; size: few; J: TRBJ2-7; V: TRBV9; CDR3: CASSTGTPSYEQYF; DNA: TGTGCCAGCAGCACCGGGACACCCTCCTACGAGCAGTACTTC
D: NA; size: few; J: TRBJ2-7; V: TRBV20-1; CDR3: CSASSGGSYEQYF; DNA: TGCAGTGCTAGCTCCGGGGGATCCTACGAGCAGTACTTC
D: TRBD2; size: NA; J: TRBJ2-5; V: TRBV6-2/TRBV6-3; CDR3: CASSPGLAGPLQETQYF; DNA: TGTGCCAGCAGTCCCGGACTAGCGGGACCTCTCCAAGAGACCCAGTACTTC
D: NA; size: NA; J: TRBJ1-2; V: TRBV6-1; CDR3: CASSQETDRPLGYGYTF; DNA: TGTGCCAGCAGTCAAGAGACTGACAGACCCCTGGGCTATGGCTACACCTTC
D: NA; size: NA; J: TRBJ2-7; V: TRBV28; CDR3: CASSLDRYERYF; DNA: TGTGCCAGCAGTTTAGACAGATACGAGCGGTACTTC
D: NA; size: few; J: TRBJ2-1; V: TRBV24-1; CDR3: CATPVFQADSHSGNEQFF; DNA: TGTGCCACCCCAGTGTTTCAGGCGGACTCCCACTCGGGGAATGAGCAGTTCTTC
D: TRBD1; size: few; J: TRBJ2-7; V: TRBV6-5; CDR3: CATSGQGVPYEQYF; DNA: TGTGCCACCTCCGGACAGGGGGTGCCCTACGAGCAGTACTTC
D: NA; size: NA; J: TRBJ1-5; V: TRBV7-3; CDR3: CASSAGPNQPQHF; DNA: TGTGCCAGCAGCGCCGGACCGAATCAGCCCCAGCATTTT
D: TRBD1; size: NA; J: TRBJ1-1; V: TRBV20-1; CDR3: CSASRGQTEAFF; DNA: TGCAGTGCTTCAAGGGGGCAAACTGAAGCTTTCTTT
D: NA; size: few; J: TRBJ2-1; V: TRBV6-6; CDR3: CASSYPDSLPYNEQFF; DNA: TGTGCCAGCAGTTACCCAGACTCATTGCCCTACAATGAGCAGTTCTTC
D: TRBD2; size: NA; J: TRBJ2-1; V: TRBV12-3/TRBV12-4; CDR3: CASSFGSSGDNEQFF; DNA: TGTGCCAGCAGTTTTGGTTCTAGCGGAGACAATGAGCAGTTCTTC
D: NA; size: NA; J: TRBJ2-1; V: TRBV9; CDR3: CASSVGSSLYNEQFF; DNA: TGTGCCAGCAGCGTAGGGTCGTCCCTTTACAATGAGCAGTTCTTC
D: TRBD2; size: few; J: TRBJ2-3; V: TRBV29-1; CDR3: CSGRTSGIDTQYF; DNA: TGCAGCGGGAGGACTAGCGGGATAGATACGCAGTATTTT
D: NA; size: NA; J: TRBJ1-1; V: TRBV12-3/TRBV12-4; CDR3: CASSFTGQTEAFF; DNA: TGTGCCAGCAGTTTTACTGGACAGACCGAAGCTTTCTTT
D: TRBD1; size: once; J: TRBJ2-1; V: TRBV25-1; CDR3: CASSPVGTGGLNEQFF; DNA: TGTGCCAGCAGCCCCGTAGGGACAGGGGGGTTGAATGAGCAGTTCTTC
D: NA; size: NA; J: TRBJ1-2; V: TRBV6-5; CDR3: CASSYSPGNYGYTF; DNA: TGTGCCAGCAGTTACTCCCCAGGAAACTATGGCTACACCTTC
D: TRBD1; size: NA; J: TRBJ2-2; V: TRBV6-1; CDR3: CASSPTGTGTSAGELFF; DNA: TGTGCCAGCAGCCCCACCGGGACAGGGACATCAGCCGGGGAGCTGTTTTTT
D: TRBD1; size: NA; J: TRBJ1-4; V: TRBV27; CDR3: CASSLNRDRSYEKLFF; DNA: TGTGCCAGCAGTTTAAACCGGGACAGGTCGTATGAAAAACTGTTTTTT
D: TRBD2; size: NA; J: TRBJ2-1; V: TRBV12-3/TRBV12-4; CDR3: CASSSMGLAEKISYNEQFF; DNA: TGTGCCAGCAGTTCCATGGGGCTAGCGGAAAAGATCTCCTACAATGAGCAGTTCTTC
D: NA; size: NA; J: TRBJ1-6; V: TRBV7-9; CDR3: CASTLLPAPLHF; DNA: TGTGCCAGCACCCTACTGCCGGCACCCCTCCACTTT
D: NA; size: NA; J: TRBJ2-7; V: TRBV4-3; CDR3: CASSQALGSSYEQYF; DNA: TGCGCCAGCAGCCAAGCTCTTGGCAGCTCCTACGAGCAGTACTTC
D: NA; size: once; J: TRBJ2-2; V: TRBV11-3; CDR3: CASSRQPGELFF; DNA: TGTGCCAGCAGCCGACAGCCCGGGGAGCTGTTTTTT
D: NA; size: few; J: TRBJ2-1; V: TRBV12-5; CDR3: CASGAESRNEQFF; DNA: TGTGCTAGTGGTGCAGAGTCCAGAAATGAGCAGTTCTTC